Presented here are 22 T cell receptor beta chains from one specimen sequenced in a study of shared clonotypes between healthy human individuals. Libraries were prepared by immunoSEQ multiplex PCR; TCRdb keeps only in-frame clonotypes and omits some of them. Of about 470,000 clones listed, 79% are singletons. Sequencing was performed on PBMCs. Receptors originate from a woman aged 35 to 49 in good health. Some clones in this sample may be carry-over from other donors' samples.

On this clone: Other DNA sequences from this sample encode an identical CDR3 as well. The chain is built from TRBV18 and TRBJ2-7; possible D gene TRBD2, 6 bases. The length of the CDR3 is 12 residues. Germline lookup yields CDR1 KGHSH and CDR2 LQKENI. Trimming shortened V by 2 bases and J by 6 bases, and 8 bases separated the two germline ends. CDR3 protein: CASSPGGSEQYF. The DNA of the CDR3 is TGTGCCAGCTCACCAGGGGGGTCCGAGCAGTACTTC.

The gene calls are TRBV4-1 and TRBJ2-3, with 8 bases lining up with TRBD2. The V segment lost 4 bases and the J segment 1 base; nucleotides outside the gene matches: 10. This CDR3 is built from 17 residues. Germline V lookup: CDR1 MGHRA, CDR2 YSYEKL. CDR3 nucleotide sequence: TGCGCCAGCAGCCTTCAAGCGGGAGAGGGGGGCACAGATACGCAGTATTTT. Translating it yields CASSLQAGEGGTDTQYF.

The CDR3 DNA is TGCGCCAGCAGGGATGGACTACAAGAGACCCAGTACTTC. This translates into CASRDGLQETQYF. The chain links TRBV10-2 to TRBJ2-5, with a possible D match to TRBD2 (6 bases). Per the germline V gene, CDR1 is WSHSY and CDR2 is SAAADI. The V and J ends lost 6 bases and 2 bases respectively, with 10 bases between them. This CDR3 comprises 13 residues.

On this clone itself: This may come from a read error, since a much larger clone is one base off. The V call is TRBV30, the J call TRBJ2-7; 7 bases map to TRBD1. This CDR3 has 12 residues. Germline V CDR1 and CDR2: GTSNPN, SVGIG (reference sequence). Trimming took 5 bases from V and 3 from J; bases not matched to a gene: 4. The CDR3 here is CAWYNRGYEQYF. In DNA form, the CDR3 reads TGTGCCTGGTATAACAGGGGCTACGAGCAGTACTTC.

The rearrangement joins TRBV6-6 to TRBJ1-2; 12 bases line up with TRBD1. Losses at the gene ends were 7 bases for V and 4 bases for J; bases not matched to a gene: 10. The CDR3 runs to 16 residues. CDR1 is MNHNY, CDR2 SVGAGI, per germline (reference sequence). The CDR3 DNA follows: TGTGCCAGCAAAACCCGGGACAGGGGGCTACTCTATGGCTACACCTTC. Its protein product is CASKTRDRGLLYGYTF.

The chain joins TRBV5-1 to TRBJ2-3; 10 bases line up with TRBD2. Germline values: CDR1 SGHRS, CDR2 YFSETQ. The CDR3 runs to 19 residues. J was trimmed by 0 bases and V by 4 bases; bases with no gene match: 14. As DNA, the CDR3 is TGCGCCAGCAGCCCTCAGGCTAGCGGGAGTACCGCTAGCACAGATACGCAGTATTTT. Amino acids: CASSPQASGSTASTDTQYF.

The CDR3 spells CASRPPGQPTSTDTQYF. The CDR3 DNA is TGTGCCAGCAGACCCCCGGGACAGCCAACTAGCACAGATACGCAGTATTTT. The chain employs TRBV28 and TRBJ2-3; 7 positions match TRBD1. Germline CDR1 is MDHEN and CDR2 is SYDVKM. The CDR3 has 17 residues. With 6 bases clipped from V and 0 bases from J, the junction kept 12 bases outside the gene matches.

CDR3 in amino acids: CASSLAQGGDIQYF. CDR3 sequence (DNA): TGTGCCAGCAGCTTGGCCCAGGGTGGTGACATTCAGTACTTC. The rearrangement joins TRBV5-4 to TRBJ2-4, with D perhaps TRBD1 (5 bases). Germline V CDR1 and CDR2: SGHNT, YYREEE (reference sequence). V was pared by 0 bases and J by 8 bases, with 12 bases between. This CDR3 has 14 amino acids.

The V call is TRBV4-2, the J call TRBJ1-2; D call uncertain. Germline CDR1 LGHNA, CDR2 YNFKEQ. Deletions cut 0 bases from V and 4 bases from J, with 9 bases between. This CDR3 is built from 14 residues. Written as DNA, the CDR3 is TGTGCCAGCAGCCAAGATGTGGCTTCCTATGGCTACACCTTC. Translated: CASSQDVASYGYTF.

The chain combines TRBV10-3 with TRBJ2-3, with 9 positions matching TRBD2. Germline V gives CDR1 ENHRY, CDR2 SYGVKD. This CDR3 is built from 14 residues. Trimming removed 6 bases from V and 6 bases from J; junction bases left unmatched: 7. Written as DNA, the CDR3 is TGTGCCATCAGCATTGGGACTAGCATGGATACGCAGTATTTT. Its translation: CAISIGTSMDTQYF.

This clone was detected once. The rearrangement links TRBV29-1 to TRBJ1-2; D remains unclear. The V gene's germline CDR1 is SQVTM and CDR2 ANQGSEA. The CDR3 contains 12 residues. V dropped 8 bases and J dropped 2 bases, with 12 bases sitting between them. CDR3 nucleotide sequence: TGCAGCCTCCGGACGGGCAACTATGGCTACACCTTC. Translated, it gives CSLRTGNYGYTF.

This clone was observed a single time. Within the sample, other DNA sequences also encode this same CDR3. This CDR3 reads CASSWGYEKLFF. In nucleotides, the CDR3 is TGTGCCAGCAGCTGGGGCTATGAAAAACTGTTTTTT. This sequence joins TRBV6-1 and TRBJ1-4; D possibly corresponds to TRBD1 (5 bases). CDR3 length: 12 residues. Germline assignment: CDR1 MNHNS and CDR2 SASEGT. Deletions cut 6 bases from V and 6 bases from J, with 8 bases between.

In this sample, this clone turned up once. This rearrangement joins TRBV6-1 to TRBJ2-1, with D possibly TRBD2 on 6 matching bases. From germline, CDR1 is MNHNS and CDR2 SASEGT. The CDR3 has 15 amino acids. With 5 bases removed from V and 1 base from J, the gap between germline ends came to 12 bases. The CDR3 DNA reads TGTGCCAGCAGTACGATTAGCGGTTCCTACAATGAGCAGTTCTTC. Its translation: CASSTISGSYNEQFF.

The chain combines TRBV29-1 with TRBJ2-1, with TRBD1 as a possible D gene (6 bases). This CDR3 comprises 12 residues. The V end was cut by 3 bases, the J end by 6 bases, with 9 bases between. Germline loops: CDR1 SQVTM, CDR2 ANQGSEA. CDR3 in amino acids: CSVDRGSNEQFF. The CDR3 coding sequence is TGCAGCGTTGACAGGGGAAGCAATGAGCAGTTCTTC.

J is TRBJ1-5 and V is TRBV7-8; TRBD1 matches at 10 bases. This CDR3 is built from 16 residues. Germline V gene data show CDR1 as SGHVS and CDR2 as FQNEAQ. V lost 5 bases, J lost 7 bases, and 11 bases stayed unmatched. In DNA form, the CDR3 reads TGTGCCAGCAGCGAAACCCGGGACAGGGGAAGGCAGCCCCAGCATTTT. Amino acids: CASSETRDRGRQPQHF.

V gene TRBV9 combines with J gene TRBJ2-2, with D possibly TRBD1 on 6 matching bases. V lost 3 bases and J lost 3, with 18 bases in between. Germline V gene lookup returns CDR1 SGDLS and CDR2 YYNGEE. The CDR3 extends over 17 amino acids. CDR3 residues: CASSANRASSDTGELFF. The CDR3 DNA reads TGTGCCAGCAGCGCAAACAGGGCTAGTTCGGACACCGGGGAGCTGTTTTTT.

The rearrangement uses TRBV11-3 and TRBJ1-2; D is ambiguous. CDR3 length: 13 amino acids. Trimming took off 5 bases at V and 5 bases at J, with 12 bases between the two ends. CDR1 and CDR2 (germline): SGHNT, YENEEA. The chain's CDR3 is CASSAELSYGYTF. The CDR3 region has the DNA TGTGCCAGCAGCGCGGAGCTCTCATATGGCTACACCTTC.

The chain combines TRBV4-3 with TRBJ1-6; D gene unclear. The V end lost 1 base, the J end lost 5 bases, and 9 bases lay between the germline ends. This CDR3 contains 15 residues. The germline V gene encodes CDR1 LGHNA and CDR2 YSLEER. The CDR3 sequence: CASSQVWRNNSPLHF. The CDR3 DNA is TGCGCCAGCAGCCAAGTGTGGCGGAATAATTCACCCCTCCACTTT.

V is TRBV6-1 and J is TRBJ1-5; D call uncertain. V lost 5 bases and J lost 6, with 17 bases in between. The CDR3 is 15 residues long. Looked up from germline, CDR1 is MNHNS and CDR2 is SASEGT. DNA for the CDR3: TGTGCCAGCAGTCTAGGCCGGGCCCAAGGTCAGCCCCAGCATTTT. Its protein is CASSLGRAQGQPQHF.

The genes are TRBV27 and TRBJ2-7; TRBD2 aligns across 10 bases. V trimming: 3 bases; J trimming: 3 bases; junction bases outside the gene matches: 8. The CDR3 is made up of 16 amino acids. Per the germline V gene, CDR1 is MNHEY and CDR2 is SMNVEV (reference sequence). The CDR3: CASSFGARTSGYEQYF. CDR3 nucleotides: TGTGCCAGCAGTTTTGGGGCCCGGACTAGCGGCTACGAGCAGTACTTC.

This clone was counted at least ten times. The genes are TRBV25-1 and TRBJ2-1; 10 bases align to TRBD2. The CDR3 runs to 13 residues. Germline loops: CDR1 MGHDK, CDR2 SYGVNS. V gave up 6 bases and J gave up 6 bases; unmatched junction bases: 2. For the CDR3, the DNA is TGTGCCAGCAGGGGACTAGCGCCCAATGAGCAGTTCTTC. Encoded protein: CASRGLAPNEQFF. The full variable domain, rest sourced from reference TRBV25-1 and TRBJ2-1, is EADIYQTPRYLVIGTGKKITLECSQTMGHDKMYWYQQDPGMELHLIHYSYGVNSTEKGDLSSESTVSRIRTEHFPLTLESARPSHTSQYLCASRGLAPNEQFFGPGTRLTVL.

CDR3 sequence (DNA): TGTGCCTGGAGCGAGGGATTCTCCCTGGTGAACACTGAAGCTTTCTTT. Translating gives CAWSEGFSLVNTEAFF. The rearrangement joins TRBV30 to TRBJ1-1; no clear D gene. Germline values: CDR1 GTSNPN, CDR2 SVGIG (reference sequence). There are 16 residues in the CDR3. Trimming removed 3 bases from V and 0 bases from J, with 17 bases in between.